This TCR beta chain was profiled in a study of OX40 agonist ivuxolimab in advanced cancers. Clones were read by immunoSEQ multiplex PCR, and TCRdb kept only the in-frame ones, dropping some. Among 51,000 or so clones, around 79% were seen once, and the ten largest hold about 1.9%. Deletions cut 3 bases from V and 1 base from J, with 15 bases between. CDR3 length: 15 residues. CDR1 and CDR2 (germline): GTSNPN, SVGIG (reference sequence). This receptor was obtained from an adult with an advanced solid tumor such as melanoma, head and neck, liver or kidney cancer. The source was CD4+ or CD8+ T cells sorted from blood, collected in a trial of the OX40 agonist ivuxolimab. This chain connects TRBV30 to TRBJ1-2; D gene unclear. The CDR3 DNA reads TGTGCCTGGAGCGTGAGGACTTATGGTAACTATGGCTACACCTTC. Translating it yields CAWSVRTYGNYGYTF.